The 10 T cell receptor beta chains presented below share a single source sample, sequenced in a study of blood T cells in healthy people across ages. A sample-barcoded 5' primer and a J-beta primer mix were used in a second PCR of roughly 7 to 12 cycles. TCRdb processed the 5' RACE reads anew with MiXCR; each CDR3 protein has one entry. The sample yields about 810,000 distinct CDR3 sequences, 30% to 45% seen once. Sequences were obtained from blood. The receptors shown here come from a man aged 18-30 years in good health.

This rearrangement joins TRBV25-1 to TRBJ2-1, with D uncertain. The germline CDR1 and CDR2 sequences are MGHDK and SYGVNS. Trimming cost V 5 bases and J 6 bases, with 14 bases left between them. This CDR3 spans 14 amino acids. The chain's CDR3 is CASSKLGPSNEQFF. CDR3 bases: TGTGCCAGCAGTAAGCTCGGGCCCAGCAATGAGCAGTTCTTC.

The rearrangement joins TRBV27 to TRBJ2-5; a weak D match, TRBD2 (6 bases). The CDR3 loop spans 17 amino acids. V was cut by 5 bases and J by 11 bases, with 30 bases left in between. The germline gives CDR1 MNHEY, CDR2 SMNVEV (reference sequence). The CDR3 DNA follows: TGTGCCAGCAGTCCGCAATTAGCGGAGGGGTTCTACAATGAGCAGTACTTC. This gives the protein CASSPQLAEGFYNEQYF.

The V and J genes are TRBV7-9 and TRBJ2-5; maybe TRBD1 (6 bases). CDR3 length: 15 residues. The V end lost 0 bases, the J end lost 2 bases, and 10 bases lay between the germline ends. CDR1 SEHNR and CDR2 FQNEAQ come from the germline V gene (reference sequence). The CDR3 loop reads CASSLAGTQQETQYF. The CDR3 bases are TGTGCCAGCAGCTTAGCCGGGACACAACAAGAGACCCAGTACTTC.

In the case of this clonotype: The junction does not match germline at one end; this may be a read error. The CDR3 here is CSAGHRGWAGGRTDTRYF. CDR3 sequence (DNA): TGCAGCGCTGGTCACAGGGGATGGGCGGGAGGGCGCACAGATACGCGGTATTTT. This chain uses TRBV29-1 with TRBJ2-3; 9 bases line up with TRBD2. Looked up from germline, CDR1 is SQVTM and CDR2 is ANQGSEA. This CDR3 has 18 residues.

The chain carries TRBV7-2 and TRBJ2-3; D call uncertain. The germline V gene encodes CDR1 SGHTA and CDR2 FQGNSA. Trimming removed 2 bases from V and 3 bases from J, with 15 bases in between. The CDR3 spans 16 residues. The CDR3 here is CASSLTVRAPTDTQYF. CDR3 nucleotides: TGTGCCAGCAGCTTAACAGTCCGGGCCCCTACAGATACGCAGTATTTT. The whole variable domain, remainder taken from reference TRBV7-2 and TRBJ2-3, is GAGVSQSPSNKVTEKGKDVELRCDPISGHTALYWYRQSLGQGLEFLIYFQGNSAPDKSGLPSDRFSAERTGGSVSTLTIQRTQQEDSAVYLCASSLTVRAPTDTQYFGPGTRLTVL.

Only a few counts were recorded for this clonotype. The chain uses TRBV4-1 and TRBJ1-2; D is unresolved. The CDR3 has 15 residues. The V gene lost 4 bases and the J gene lost 3 bases, with 15 bases spanning the gap. Germline CDR1 reads MGHRA; CDR2 reads YSYEKL. The CDR3 loop is CASSLDGYQDYGYTF. Here the CDR3 DNA reads TGCGCCAGCAGCCTCGACGGGTACCAGGACTATGGCTACACCTTC.

The chain couples TRBV5-1 to TRBJ2-5; TRBD2 agrees at 7 bases. Trimming at V came to 0 bases and at J to 5 bases, leaving 7 bases not matched to a gene. Germline V gives CDR1 SGHRS, CDR2 YFSETQ. This CDR3 spans 15 amino acids. In DNA, the CDR3 is TGCGCCAGCAGCTTGGGACTAGCAGAAGGGGAGACCCAGTACTTC. This translates into CASSLGLAEGETQYF.

This clonotype has a handful of counts. The CDR3 region has the DNA TGTGCCAGCATTCCCACAGGGGAGAGGTTTGATGAGCAGTACTTC. This encodes CASIPTGERFDEQYF. J is TRBJ2-7 and V is TRBV2; 7 nucleotides match TRBD1. CDR3 length equals 15 residues. Germline CDR1 reads SNHLY; CDR2 reads FYNNEI. Trimming cost V 7 bases and J 7 bases; bases outside gene matches: 16. The variable domain in full, completed from reference TRBV2 and TRBJ2-7, reads EPEVTQTPSHQVTQMGQEVILRCVPISNHLYFYWYRQILGQKVEFLVSFYNNEISEKSEIFDDQFSVERPDGSNFTLKIRSTKLEDSAMYFCASIPTGERFDEQYFGPGTRLTVT.

This rearrangement joins TRBV30 to TRBJ2-7, with D unresolved. V lost 0 bases to trimming and J lost 4 bases, with 7 bases between them. The CDR3 totals 12 residues. In germline, CDR1 is GTSNPN, CDR2 SVGIG (reference sequence). CDR3 residues: CAWSVHGYEQYF. CDR3 sequence (DNA): TGTGCCTGGAGTGTTCACGGATACGAGCAGTACTTC.

This clonotype appeared many times. This CDR3 reads CAARGDLAGYNEQFF. The CDR3 region has the DNA TGTGCCGCCCGGGGGGATCTAGCGGGGTACAATGAGCAGTTCTTC. The chain combines TRBV10-3 with TRBJ2-1; 9 positions agree with TRBD2. Germline CDR1 is ENHRY and CDR2 is SYGVKD. The CDR3 is made up of 15 amino acids. V shed 11 bases, J shed 4 bases, and the junction held 12 bases outside the gene matches.